This T cell receptor (beta chain) was found in a study of blood T cells in healthy people across ages. To note about this clonotype: Antigen: not known.

Whole-study results and caveats: Both naive CD4+ cell counts and diversity were greater in long-lived donors than in aged donors.

Together with a sample-barcoded 5' primer, a J-beta primer mix was included in a second PCR lasting about 6 to 12 cycles. TCRdb re-called the 5' RACE reads through MiXCR, storing one row per CDR3 protein. The table lists about 830,000 distinct CDR3 sequences, 55% to 65% of them singletons. In each sample, at least 6.5 million PBMCs were isolated. This sequence originates from a man under 40 in good health. The material sequenced was blood.

CDR3 residues: CASRRTGPNYGYTF. In nucleotides, the CDR3 is TGTGCCAGCAGGCGGACAGGTCCTAACTATGGCTACACCTTC. This chain joins TRBV6-5 and TRBJ1-2, with 7 bases that match TRBD1. The germline CDR1 and CDR2 sequences are MNHEY and SVGAGI. The CDR3 covers 14 residues. V was pared by 6 bases and J by 0 bases, with 4 bases of the junction left unmatched.